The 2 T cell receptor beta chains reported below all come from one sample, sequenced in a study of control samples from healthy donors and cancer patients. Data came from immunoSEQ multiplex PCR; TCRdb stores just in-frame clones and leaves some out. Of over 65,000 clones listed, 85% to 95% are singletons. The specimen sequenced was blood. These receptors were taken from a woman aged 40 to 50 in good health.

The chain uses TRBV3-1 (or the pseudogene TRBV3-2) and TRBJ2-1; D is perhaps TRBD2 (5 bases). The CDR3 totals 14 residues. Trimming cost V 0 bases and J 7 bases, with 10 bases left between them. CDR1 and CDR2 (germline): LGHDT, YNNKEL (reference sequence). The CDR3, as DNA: TGTGCCAGCAGCCAAGATGATCGAGGGAATGAGCAGTTCTTC. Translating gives CASSQDDRGNEQFF.

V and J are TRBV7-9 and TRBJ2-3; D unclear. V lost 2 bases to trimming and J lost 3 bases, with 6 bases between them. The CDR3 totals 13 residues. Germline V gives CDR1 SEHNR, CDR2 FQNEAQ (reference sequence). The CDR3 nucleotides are TGTGCCAGCAGCTTATTGGTAACAGATACGCAGTATTTT. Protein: CASSLLVTDTQYF. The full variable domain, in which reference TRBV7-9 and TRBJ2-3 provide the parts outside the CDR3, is DTGVSQNPRHKITKRGQNVTFRCDPISEHNRLYWYRQTLGQGPEFLTYFQNEAQLEKSRLLSDRFSAERPKGSFSTLEIQRTEQGDSAMYLCASSLLVTDTQYFGPGTRLTVL.